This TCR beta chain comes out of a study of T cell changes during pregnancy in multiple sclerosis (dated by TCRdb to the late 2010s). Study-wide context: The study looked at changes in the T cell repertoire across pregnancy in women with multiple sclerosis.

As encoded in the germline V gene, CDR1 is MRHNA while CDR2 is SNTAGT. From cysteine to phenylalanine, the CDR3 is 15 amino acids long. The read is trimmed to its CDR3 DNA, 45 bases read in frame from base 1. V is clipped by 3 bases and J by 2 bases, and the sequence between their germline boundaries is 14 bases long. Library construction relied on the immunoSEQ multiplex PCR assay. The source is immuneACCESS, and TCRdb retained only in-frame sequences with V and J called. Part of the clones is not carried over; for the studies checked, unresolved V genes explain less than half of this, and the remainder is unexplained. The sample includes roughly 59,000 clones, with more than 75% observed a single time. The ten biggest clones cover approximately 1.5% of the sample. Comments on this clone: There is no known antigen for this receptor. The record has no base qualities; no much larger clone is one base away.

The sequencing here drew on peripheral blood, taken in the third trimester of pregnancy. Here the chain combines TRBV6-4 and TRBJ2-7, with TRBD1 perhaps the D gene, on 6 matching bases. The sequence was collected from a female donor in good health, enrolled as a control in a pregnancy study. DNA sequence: TGTGCCAGCAGTGAAGGGACAAGTCCCACCTACGAGCAGTACTTC. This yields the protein CASSEGTSPTYEQYF.